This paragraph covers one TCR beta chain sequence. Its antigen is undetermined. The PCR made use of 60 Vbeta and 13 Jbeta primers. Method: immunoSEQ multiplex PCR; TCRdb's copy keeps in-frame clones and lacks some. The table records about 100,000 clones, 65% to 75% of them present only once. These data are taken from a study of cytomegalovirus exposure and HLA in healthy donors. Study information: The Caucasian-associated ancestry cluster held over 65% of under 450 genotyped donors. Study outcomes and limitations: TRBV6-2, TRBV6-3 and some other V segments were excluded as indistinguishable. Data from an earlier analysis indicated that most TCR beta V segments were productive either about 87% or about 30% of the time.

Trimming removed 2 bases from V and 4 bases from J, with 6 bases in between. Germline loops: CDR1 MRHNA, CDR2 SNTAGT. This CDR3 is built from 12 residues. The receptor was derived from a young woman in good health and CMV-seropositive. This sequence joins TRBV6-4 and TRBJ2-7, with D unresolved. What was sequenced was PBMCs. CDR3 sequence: CASSDTEYEQYF. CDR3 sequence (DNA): TGTGCCAGCAGTGACACGGAGTACGAGCAGTACTTC.